This T cell receptor beta chain was identified in a study of cytomegalovirus exposure and HLA in healthy donors. Turning to the study itself: Falling in the Caucasian-associated ancestry cluster were less than 85% of 350 to 400 genotyped donors.

Concerning this clone: Its matching antigen is unknown.

60 Vbeta and 13 Jbeta primers were used in PCR. TCRdb keeps only in-frame clones here, not all; method: immunoSEQ multiplex PCR. The sample's table shows 75,000 to 100,000 clones. Study-wide results and limits: Later on, a genetic analysis was performed. It linked a missense variant in DCLRE1C with V- and J-gene trimming of TCR beta. There was a cluster of highly shared sequence variants that was likely a sequencing artifact.

The V end lost 6 bases, the J end lost 6 bases, and 18 bases lay between the germline ends. Germline CDR1 SNHLY, CDR2 FYNNEI. The CDR3 is 15 amino acids. This TCR came from a woman aged 55-75 years in good health and CMV-seronegative. Sequenced input: PBMCs. The chain links TRBV2 to TRBJ2-4; TRBD1 might be the D (5 bases). In DNA form, the CDR3 reads TGTGCCAGCAGCGACAGACCTTCTGATAGAAACATTCAGTACTTC. This sequence encodes CASSDRPSDRNIQYF.